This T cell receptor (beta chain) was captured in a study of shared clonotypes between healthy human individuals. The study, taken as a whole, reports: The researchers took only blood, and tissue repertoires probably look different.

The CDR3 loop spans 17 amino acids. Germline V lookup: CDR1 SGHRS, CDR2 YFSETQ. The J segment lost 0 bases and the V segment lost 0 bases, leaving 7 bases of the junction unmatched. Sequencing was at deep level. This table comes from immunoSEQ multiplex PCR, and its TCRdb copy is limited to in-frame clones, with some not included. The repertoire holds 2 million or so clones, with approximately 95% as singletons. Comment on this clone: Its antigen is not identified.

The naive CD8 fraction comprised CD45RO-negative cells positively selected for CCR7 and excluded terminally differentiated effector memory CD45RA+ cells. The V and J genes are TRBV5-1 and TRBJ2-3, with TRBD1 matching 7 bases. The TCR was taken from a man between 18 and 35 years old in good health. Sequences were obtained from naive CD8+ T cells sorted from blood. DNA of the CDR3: TGCGCCAGCAGCTTGGGGGGCAGGGGGACAAGCACAGATACGCAGTATTTT. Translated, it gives CASSLGGRGTSTDTQYF.